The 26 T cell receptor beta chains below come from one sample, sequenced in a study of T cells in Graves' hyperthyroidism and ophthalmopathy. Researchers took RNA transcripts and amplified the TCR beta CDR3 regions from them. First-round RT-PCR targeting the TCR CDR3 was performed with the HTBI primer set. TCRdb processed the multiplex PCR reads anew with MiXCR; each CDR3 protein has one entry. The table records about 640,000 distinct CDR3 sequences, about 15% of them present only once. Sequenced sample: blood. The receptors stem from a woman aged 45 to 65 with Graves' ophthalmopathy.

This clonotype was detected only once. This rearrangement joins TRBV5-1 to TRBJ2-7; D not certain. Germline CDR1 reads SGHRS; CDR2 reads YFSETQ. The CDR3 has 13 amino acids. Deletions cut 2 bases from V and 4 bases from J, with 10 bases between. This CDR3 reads CASSFPSDYEQYF. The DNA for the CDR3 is TGCGCCAGCAGCTTCCCTTCGGATTACGAGCAGTACTTC.

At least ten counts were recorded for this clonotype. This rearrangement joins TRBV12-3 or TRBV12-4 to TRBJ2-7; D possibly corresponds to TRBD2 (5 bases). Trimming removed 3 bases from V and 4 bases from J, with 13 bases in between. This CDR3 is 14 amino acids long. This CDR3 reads CASSLMDLGYEQYF. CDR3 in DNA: TGTGCCAGCAGTTTGATGGACTTAGGATACGAGCAGTACTTC.

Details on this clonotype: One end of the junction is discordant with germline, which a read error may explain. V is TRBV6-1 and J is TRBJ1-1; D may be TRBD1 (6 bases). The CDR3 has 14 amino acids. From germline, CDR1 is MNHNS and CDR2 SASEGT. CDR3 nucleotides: TGTGCCGGCAGTCCGGACAGATTCGGCACTAAAGCTTTCTTT. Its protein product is CAGSPDRFGTKAFF.

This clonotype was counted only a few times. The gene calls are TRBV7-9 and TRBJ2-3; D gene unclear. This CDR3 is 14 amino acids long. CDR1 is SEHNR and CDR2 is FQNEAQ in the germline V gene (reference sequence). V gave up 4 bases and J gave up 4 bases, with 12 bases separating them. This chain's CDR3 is CASSSRAAADTQYF. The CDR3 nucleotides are TGTGCCAGCAGCTCTCGGGCCGCGGCAGATACGCAGTATTTT.

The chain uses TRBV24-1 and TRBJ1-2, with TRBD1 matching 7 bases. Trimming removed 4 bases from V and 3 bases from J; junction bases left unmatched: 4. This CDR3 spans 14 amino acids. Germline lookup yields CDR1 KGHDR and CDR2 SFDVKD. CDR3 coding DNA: TGTGCCACCAGTGACCCTGACAGGGACTATGGCTACACCTTC. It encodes CATSDPDRDYGYTF.

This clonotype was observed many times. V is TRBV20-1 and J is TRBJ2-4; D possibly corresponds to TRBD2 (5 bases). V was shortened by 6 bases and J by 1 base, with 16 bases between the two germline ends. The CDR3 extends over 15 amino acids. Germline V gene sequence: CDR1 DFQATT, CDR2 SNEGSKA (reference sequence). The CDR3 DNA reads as TGCAGTGCCCCGCCTGAGGGAGTCGCCAAAAACATTCAGTACTTC. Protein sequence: CSAPPEGVAKNIQYF.

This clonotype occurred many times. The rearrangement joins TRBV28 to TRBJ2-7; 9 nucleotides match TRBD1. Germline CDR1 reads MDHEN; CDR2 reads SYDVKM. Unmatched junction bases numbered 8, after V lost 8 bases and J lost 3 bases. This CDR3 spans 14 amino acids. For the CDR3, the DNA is TGTGCCAGCTGGGACAGGGCCGCCTACTACGAGCAGTACTTC. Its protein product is CASWDRAAYYEQYF.

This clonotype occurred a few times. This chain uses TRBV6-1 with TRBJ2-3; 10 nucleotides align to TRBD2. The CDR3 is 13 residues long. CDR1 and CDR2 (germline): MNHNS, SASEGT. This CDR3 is CASGRVSTDTQYF. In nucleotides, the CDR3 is TGTGCAAGCGGGAGGGTTAGCACAGATACGCAGTATTTT.

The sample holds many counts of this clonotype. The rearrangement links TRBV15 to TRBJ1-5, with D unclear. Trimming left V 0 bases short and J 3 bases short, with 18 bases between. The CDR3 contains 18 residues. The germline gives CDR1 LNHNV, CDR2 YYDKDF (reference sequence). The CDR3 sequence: CATSRDRADKLINQPQHF. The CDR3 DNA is TGTGCCACCAGCAGAGATCGGGCAGACAAACTAATCAATCAGCCCCAGCATTTT. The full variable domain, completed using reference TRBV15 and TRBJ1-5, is DAMVIQNPRYQVTQFGKPVTLSCSQTLNHNVMYWYQQKSSQAPKLLFHYYDKDFNNEADTPDNFQSRRPNTSFCFLDIRSPGLGDTAMYLCATSRDRADKLINQPQHFGDGTRLSIL.

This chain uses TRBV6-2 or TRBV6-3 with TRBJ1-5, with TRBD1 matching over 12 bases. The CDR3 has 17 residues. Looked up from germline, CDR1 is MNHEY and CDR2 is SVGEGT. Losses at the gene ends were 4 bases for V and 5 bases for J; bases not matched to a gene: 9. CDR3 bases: TGTGCCAGCAGTTCGGGACAGGGGGCCAACCCCCATCAGCCCCAGCATTTT. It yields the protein CASSSGQGANPHQPQHF.

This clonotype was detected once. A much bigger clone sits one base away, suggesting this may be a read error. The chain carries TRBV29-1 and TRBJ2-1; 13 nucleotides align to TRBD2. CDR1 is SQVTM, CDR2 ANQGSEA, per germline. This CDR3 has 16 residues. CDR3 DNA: TGCAGCGCACCATGGACTAGCGGGAGTCCCTACAATGGGCAGTTCTTC. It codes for CSAPWTSGSPYNGQFF.

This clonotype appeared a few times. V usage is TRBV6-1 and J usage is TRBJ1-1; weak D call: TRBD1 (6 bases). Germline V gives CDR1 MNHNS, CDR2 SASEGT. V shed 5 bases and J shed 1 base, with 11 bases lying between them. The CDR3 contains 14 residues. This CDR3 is CASSTGWGNTEAFF. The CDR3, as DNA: TGTGCCAGCAGTACAGGGTGGGGGAACACTGAAGCTTTCTTT.

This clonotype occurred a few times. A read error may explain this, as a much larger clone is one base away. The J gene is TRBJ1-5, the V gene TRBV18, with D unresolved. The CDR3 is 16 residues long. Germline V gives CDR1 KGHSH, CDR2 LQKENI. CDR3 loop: CARSPSGGVFNQPQHF. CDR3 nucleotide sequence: TGTGCCCGCTCACCCTCCGGCGGCGTGTTCAATCAGCCCCAGCATTTT.

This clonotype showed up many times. The CDR3 DNA is TGTGCCAGCACCCTCGGAGGGGGTTCTCACAATGAGCAGTTCTTC. Residues: CASTLGGGSHNEQFF. The rearrangement uses TRBV7-9 and TRBJ2-1, with D possibly being TRBD1 or TRBD2 (6 bases each). CDR3 length: 15 amino acids. Trimming cost V 7 bases and J 5 bases, with 18 bases left between them. CDR1 and CDR2 (germline): SEHNR, FQNEAQ (reference sequence).

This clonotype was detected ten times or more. The CDR3 region has the DNA TGTGCCAGCAGTTCCCAAGTGAACACTGAAGCTTTCTTT. It codes for CASSSQVNTEAFF. V gene TRBV12-3 or TRBV12-4 combines with J gene TRBJ1-1, with D uncertain. CDR3 length equals 13 residues. V was cut by 4 bases and J by 0 bases, with 6 bases left in between.

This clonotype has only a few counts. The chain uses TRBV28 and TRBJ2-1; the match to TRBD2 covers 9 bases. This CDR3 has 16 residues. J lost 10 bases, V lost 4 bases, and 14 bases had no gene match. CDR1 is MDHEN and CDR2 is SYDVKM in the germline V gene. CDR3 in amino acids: CASSYSAGGPQGEQFF. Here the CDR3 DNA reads TGTGCCAGCAGTTACTCGGCGGGAGGGCCGCAGGGAGAGCAGTTCTTC.

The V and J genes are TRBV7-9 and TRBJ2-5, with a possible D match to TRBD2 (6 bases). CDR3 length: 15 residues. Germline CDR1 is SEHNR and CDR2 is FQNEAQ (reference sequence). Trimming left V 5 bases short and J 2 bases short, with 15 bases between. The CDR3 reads CASSPGGARQETQYF. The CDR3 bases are TGTGCCAGCAGCCCAGGAGGGGCTAGACAAGAGACCCAGTACTTC.

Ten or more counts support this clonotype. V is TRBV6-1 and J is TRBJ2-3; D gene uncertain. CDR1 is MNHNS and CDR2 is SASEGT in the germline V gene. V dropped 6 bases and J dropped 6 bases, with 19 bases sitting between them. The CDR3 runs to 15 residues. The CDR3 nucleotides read TGTGCCAGCAGCCAGAAGGGTTTTTGGGCGGATACGCAGTATTTT. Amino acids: CASSQKGFWADTQYF.

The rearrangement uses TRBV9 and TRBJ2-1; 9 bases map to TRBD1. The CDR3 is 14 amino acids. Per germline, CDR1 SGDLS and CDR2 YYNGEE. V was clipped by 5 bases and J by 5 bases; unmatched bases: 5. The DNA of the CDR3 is TGTGCCAGCAGTCCGGGACAGGGCGACAATGAGCAGTTCTTC. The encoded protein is CASSPGQGDNEQFF.

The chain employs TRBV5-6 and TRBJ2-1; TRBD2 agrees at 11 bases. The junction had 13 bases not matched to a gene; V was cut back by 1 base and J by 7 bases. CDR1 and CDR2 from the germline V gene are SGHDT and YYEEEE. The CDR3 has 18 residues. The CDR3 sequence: CASSLPPGRVAGGNEQFF. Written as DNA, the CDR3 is TGTGCCAGCAGCTTGCCACCTGGGAGAGTAGCGGGAGGGAATGAGCAGTTCTTC.

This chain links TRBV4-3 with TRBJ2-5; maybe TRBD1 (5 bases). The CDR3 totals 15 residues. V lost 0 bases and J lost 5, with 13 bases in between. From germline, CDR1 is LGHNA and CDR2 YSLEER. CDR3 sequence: CASSQESGSRETQYF. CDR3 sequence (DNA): TGCGCCAGCAGCCAAGAGTCAGGGTCCAGGGAGACCCAGTACTTC.

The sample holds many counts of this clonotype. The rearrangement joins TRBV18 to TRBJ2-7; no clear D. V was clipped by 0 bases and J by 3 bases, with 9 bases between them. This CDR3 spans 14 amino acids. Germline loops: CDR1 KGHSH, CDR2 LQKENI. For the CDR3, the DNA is TGTGCCAGCTCACCACCTGGTCAGGACTACGAGCAGTACTTC. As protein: CASSPPGQDYEQYF.

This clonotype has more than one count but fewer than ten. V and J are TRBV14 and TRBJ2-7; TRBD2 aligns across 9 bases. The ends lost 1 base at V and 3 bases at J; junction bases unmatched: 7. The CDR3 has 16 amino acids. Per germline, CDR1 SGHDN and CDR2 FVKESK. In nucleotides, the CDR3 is TGTGCCAGCAGCCAAGGGAGACTAGCGGTACTCTACGAGCAGTACTTC. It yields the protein CASSQGRLAVLYEQYF.

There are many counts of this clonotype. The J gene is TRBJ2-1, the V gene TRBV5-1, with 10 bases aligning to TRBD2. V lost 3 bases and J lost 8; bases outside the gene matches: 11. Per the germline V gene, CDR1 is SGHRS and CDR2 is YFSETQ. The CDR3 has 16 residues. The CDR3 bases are TGCGCCAGCAGCTATAGATTCCTAGCGGGAGAGGATGAGCAGTTCTTC. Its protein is CASSYRFLAGEDEQFF.

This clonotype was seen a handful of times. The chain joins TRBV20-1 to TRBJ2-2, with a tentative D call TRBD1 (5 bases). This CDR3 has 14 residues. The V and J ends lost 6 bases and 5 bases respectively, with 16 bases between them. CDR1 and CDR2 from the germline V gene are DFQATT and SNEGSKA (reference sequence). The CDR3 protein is CSAETGSGTGELFF. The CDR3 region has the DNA TGCAGTGCGGAAACAGGTTCCGGAACCGGGGAGCTGTTTTTT.

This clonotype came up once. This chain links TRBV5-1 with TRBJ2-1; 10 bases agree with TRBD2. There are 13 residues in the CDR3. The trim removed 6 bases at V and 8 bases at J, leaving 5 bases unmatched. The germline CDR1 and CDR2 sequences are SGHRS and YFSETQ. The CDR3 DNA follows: TGCGCCAGCAACTCTCTAGCGGGAGATGAGCAGTTCTTC. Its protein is CASNSLAGDEQFF.